The 29 T cell receptor beta chains given below trace back to one sample, sequenced in a study of blood T cell repertoires in COVID-19. Produced via immunoSEQ multiplex PCR; TCRdb's table is partial and in-frame only. The sample shows 400,000 to 500,000 clones, 70% to 90% of them seen only once. The sample comprised PBMCs or T cells enriched from blood (not recorded which). The receptors were gathered from a woman aged 35 to 49 who had recovered from COVID-19.

The chain couples TRBV2 to TRBJ1-4, with 8 nucleotides matching TRBD1. This CDR3 region has 15 residues. V trimming: 5 bases; J trimming: 5 bases; junction bases outside the gene matches: 7. Looked up from germline, CDR1 is SNHLY and CDR2 is FYNNEI. In nucleotides, the CDR3 is TGTGCCAGCAGTCGAGGGCGGACAGGGAATGAAAAACTGTTTTTT. Its translation: CASSRGRTGNEKLFF.

The table lists this clone with a few counts. The gene calls are TRBV2 and TRBJ1-1; 8 bases fit TRBD1. With 4 bases clipped from V and 10 bases from J, the junction kept 8 bases outside the gene matches. The length of the CDR3 is 13 residues. Germline V gene sequence: CDR1 SNHLY, CDR2 FYNNEI. This CDR3 is CASSVEGTGLAFF. DNA for the CDR3: TGTGCCAGCAGTGTTGAGGGGACAGGCTTAGCTTTCTTT.

This clone was seen a handful of times. This rearrangement joins TRBV18 to TRBJ1-5; no definite D call. In germline, CDR1 is KGHSH, CDR2 LQKENI. This CDR3 spans 14 amino acids. Deletions cut 2 bases from V and 7 bases from J, with 12 bases between. CDR3 region: CASSPGGLVQPQHF. CDR3 DNA sequence: TGTGCCAGCTCACCAGGAGGGTTGGTCCAGCCCCAGCATTTT.

The chain is built from TRBV3-1 (or the pseudogene TRBV3-2) and TRBJ2-7; no definite D call. The CDR3 runs to 14 residues. The germline gives CDR1 LGHDT, CDR2 YNNKEL (reference sequence). V was clipped by 5 bases and J by 4 bases, with 15 bases between them. The CDR3 DNA reads TGTGCCAGCAGCACCTCGGGTCCCCCGTACGAGCAGTACTTC. As protein: CASSTSGPPYEQYF.

The DNA for the CDR3 is TGTGCCAGCAGCGAGAACTCCTACAATGAGCAGTTCTTC. It encodes CASSENSYNEQFF. The chain uses TRBV27 and TRBJ2-1, with no clear D. Germline values: CDR1 MNHEY, CDR2 SMNVEV (reference sequence). This CDR3 region has 13 residues. The V end lost 6 bases, the J end lost 0 bases, and 6 bases lay between the germline ends.

The V call is TRBV4-3, the J call TRBJ2-5; D possibly corresponds to TRBD2 (5 bases). Germline V lookup: CDR1 LGHNA, CDR2 YSLEER. CDR3 length: 14 residues. V shed 0 bases and J shed 1 base, with 6 bases lying between them. DNA for the CDR3: TGCGCCAGCAGCCAAGACGGGGTCCAAGAGACCCAGTACTTC. It specifies CASSQDGVQETQYF.

The chain employs TRBV20-1 and TRBJ2-7; 7 positions agree with TRBD1. The CDR3 is 11 amino acids. Trimming took 7 bases from V and 2 from J; bases not matched to a gene: 2. Germline assignment: CDR1 DFQATT and CDR2 SNEGSKA (reference sequence). The CDR3 here is CSGGTAYEQYF. The CDR3 DNA reads as TGCAGTGGGGGGACAGCCTACGAGCAGTACTTC.

J is TRBJ2-3 and V is TRBV5-8; 10 bases are shared with TRBD2. The CDR3 covers 16 residues. The V and J ends lost 0 bases and 3 bases, in that order; junction bases with no gene match: 4. Per germline, CDR1 SGHTS and CDR2 YDEGEE. CDR3 sequence reads: CASSLVLAGVTDTQYF. CDR3 nucleotides: TGTGCCAGCAGCTTGGTCCTAGCGGGAGTAACAGATACGCAGTATTTT.

V gene TRBV19 combines with J gene TRBJ1-5; D ambiguous. Germline CDR1 and CDR2: LNHDA and SQIVND (reference sequence). The CDR3 extends over 13 amino acids. Trimming cost V 9 bases and J 2 bases, with 11 bases left between them. The CDR3 reads CASNLNRNQPQHF. Here the CDR3 DNA reads TGTGCCAGCAACTTAAACCGCAATCAGCCCCAGCATTTT.

The chain employs TRBV5-6 and TRBJ2-7; D is possibly TRBD1 (6 bases). The V and J ends lost 4 bases and 6 bases respectively, with 17 bases between them. Per germline, CDR1 SGHDT and CDR2 YYEEEE. This CDR3 region has 14 residues. The CDR3 loop is CASSPGVSTGEQYF. As DNA, the CDR3 is TGTGCCAGCAGCCCAGGGGTGAGTACGGGCGAGCAGTACTTC.

V and J are TRBV9 and TRBJ1-2, with unresolved D. V was clipped by 0 bases and J by 4 bases, with 10 bases between them. The germline CDR1 and CDR2 sequences are SGDLS and YYNGEE. The CDR3 covers 14 residues. The CDR3 region is CASSVGGKTYGYTF. The CDR3 nucleotides are TGTGCCAGCAGCGTAGGTGGCAAAACCTATGGCTACACCTTC.

This rearrangement joins TRBV11-2 to TRBJ1-6; no clear D gene. The CDR3 is 14 amino acids. Trimming removed 7 bases from V and 7 bases from J, with 14 bases in between. CDR1 SGHAT and CDR2 FQNNGV come from the germline V gene. Here the CDR3 DNA reads TGTGCCAGCATTCAAGGAGCGAGGAATTCACCCCTCCACTTT. This encodes CASIQGARNSPLHF. Filled out from reference TRBV11-2 and TRBJ1-6, the complete variable domain reads EAGVAQSPRYKIIEKRQSVAFWCNPISGHATLYWYQQILGQGPKLLIQFQNNGVVDDSQLPKDRFSAERLKGVDSTLKIQPAKLEDSAVYLCASIQGARNSPLHFGNGTRLTVT.

This clone appeared a single time. The chain carries TRBV5-1 and TRBJ1-2; the match to TRBD1 covers 7 bases. Germline V lookup: CDR1 SGHRS, CDR2 YFSETQ. This CDR3 has 15 residues. The ends lost 0 bases at V and 2 bases at J; junction bases unmatched: 4. CDR3 nucleotide sequence: TGCGCCAGCAGCTTGGCCGGACAGGCGAACTATGGCTACACCTTC. This gives the protein CASSLAGQANYGYTF.

The CDR3 region has the DNA TGCGCCAGCAGCTCAACCGGGACAGGAGGCTATGGCTACACCTTC. Encoded protein: CASSSTGTGGYGYTF. The rearrangement links TRBV5-1 to TRBJ1-2, with 8 bases lining up with TRBD1. CDR1 and CDR2 (germline): SGHRS, YFSETQ. CDR3 size: 15 residues. Losses at the gene ends were 3 bases for V and 4 bases for J; bases not matched to a gene: 8.

CDR3 sequence: CASSDLGTGINEQFF. The CDR3 DNA sequence: TGCGCCAGCAGTGATTTAGGGACAGGGATCAATGAGCAGTTCTTC. The chain is built from TRBV10-1 and TRBJ2-1; 9 nucleotides agree with TRBD1. The CDR3 loop spans 15 amino acids. The germline CDR1 and CDR2 sequences are WNHNN and SYGVQD (reference sequence). V shed 3 bases, J shed 6 bases, and the junction held 6 bases outside the gene matches.

The chain couples TRBV7-9 to TRBJ2-1, with 8 bases aligning to TRBD2. This CDR3 comprises 15 residues. The trim removed 5 bases at V and 4 bases at J, leaving 7 bases unmatched. CDR1 is SEHNR, CDR2 FQNEAQ, per germline (reference sequence). Written as DNA, the CDR3 is TGTGCCAGCAGCCCGACTAGCGCCCTGTACAATGAGCAGTTCTTC. The encoded protein is CASSPTSALYNEQFF. The complete variable domain, with remaining parts taken from reference TRBV7-9 and TRBJ2-1, reads DTGVSQNPRHKITKRGQNVTFRCDPISEHNRLYWYRQTLGQGPEFLTYFQNEAQLEKSRLLSDRFSAERPKGSFSTLEIQRTEQGDSAMYLCASSPTSALYNEQFFGPGTRLTVL.

The J gene is TRBJ2-7, the V gene TRBV6-5; TRBD2 might be the D (6 bases). Trimming removed 6 bases at V and 6 bases at J, with 15 bases between. From germline, CDR1 is MNHEY and CDR2 SVGAGI. The CDR3 contains 13 residues. CDR3 protein: CASRRASAAEQYF. In DNA, the CDR3 is TGTGCCAGCAGGAGGGCTAGCGCTGCCGAGCAGTACTTC.

The chain carries TRBV6-2 or TRBV6-3 and TRBJ1-2, with 10 bases lining up with TRBD1. This CDR3 spans 13 amino acids. The V segment lost 5 bases and the J segment 5 bases; nucleotides outside the gene matches: 2. The germline CDR1 and CDR2 sequences are MNHEY and SVGEGT. Here the CDR3 DNA reads TGTGCCAGCAGTCAGGACAGGGGGTATGGCTACACCTTC. Amino acids: CASSQDRGYGYTF.

V gene TRBV25-1 combines with J gene TRBJ2-7, with 8 bases identical to TRBD2. Germline loops: CDR1 MGHDK, CDR2 SYGVNS. Trimming removed 6 bases from V and 1 base from J; junction bases left unmatched: 14. The CDR3 spans 17 residues. In nucleotides, the CDR3 is TGTGCCAGCAGCCGACATCGGGAGGGGCTTGGGTCCTACGAGCAGTACTTC. It translates to CASSRHREGLGSYEQYF.

V is TRBV4-1 and J is TRBJ2-5; 14 bases map to TRBD2. The germline V gene encodes CDR1 MGHRA and CDR2 YSYEKL. There are 19 residues in the CDR3. V dropped 0 bases and J dropped 2; count of bases not matched to a gene: 8. The CDR3 loop reads CASSQDRLAGGVSQETQYF. CDR3 bases: TGCGCCAGCAGCCAAGACCGACTAGCGGGAGGGGTGTCACAAGAGACCCAGTACTTC.

As concerns this clone: Different DNA sequences within this sample yield the same CDR3. The chain joins TRBV11-2 to TRBJ1-1, with a weak D call TRBD1 (5 bases). This CDR3 spans 15 amino acids. Germline V gene lookup returns CDR1 SGHAT and CDR2 FQNNGV. Trimming removed 1 base at V and 1 base at J, with 10 bases between. The CDR3 coding sequence is TGTGCCAGCAGCTTAGTGGGGGGAGGGAACACTGAAGCTTTCTTT. Protein sequence: CASSLVGGGNTEAFF.

The chain has TRBV5-1 and TRBJ2-7, with TRBD1 matching 7 bases. The germline V gene encodes CDR1 SGHRS and CDR2 YFSETQ. The length of the CDR3 is 16 residues. Unmatched junction bases numbered 10, after V lost 2 bases and J lost 2 bases. This chain's CDR3 is CASSFNQGVRAYEQYF. The CDR3 nucleotides read TGCGCCAGCAGCTTCAACCAGGGGGTCAGAGCCTACGAGCAGTACTTC.

A remark on this clone: Other DNA sequences in the sample encode the same CDR3. The rearrangement uses TRBV6-5 and TRBJ1-1, with a weak D call TRBD1 (6 bases). Germline values: CDR1 MNHEY, CDR2 SVGAGI. This CDR3 is 14 amino acids long. The V and J ends lost 2 bases and 1 base respectively, with 8 bases between them. This CDR3 is CASSYGTRNTEAFF. The CDR3 nucleotides are TGTGCCAGCAGTTACGGGACACGGAACACTGAAGCTTTCTTT.

The chain couples TRBV30 to TRBJ2-5; 7 bases agree with TRBD2. Germline V gene data show CDR1 as GTSNPN and CDR2 as SVGIG (reference sequence). The J segment lost 4 bases and the V segment lost 2 bases, leaving 13 bases of the junction unmatched. The CDR3 has 16 amino acids. CDR3 region: CAWSPGGPGGLETQYF. As DNA, the CDR3 is TGTGCCTGGAGTCCTGGTGGACCGGGGGGATTAGAGACCCAGTACTTC.

In its sample, this clone was seen once. V usage is TRBV13 and J usage is TRBJ2-7, with 8 bases fitting TRBD2. Germline-derived CDR1 and CDR2 are PRHDT and FYEKMQ (reference sequence). The CDR3 is 12 amino acids. J was trimmed by 7 bases and V by 5 bases; bases with no gene match: 4. CDR3 sequence (DNA): TGTGCCAGCAGCGAAGGGACTAGAGAGCAGTACTTC. It codes for CASSEGTREQYF.

The V gene is TRBV5-1, the J gene TRBJ2-5; 12 positions agree with TRBD2. The germline gives CDR1 SGHRS, CDR2 YFSETQ. With V trimmed by 4 bases and J by 1 base, 5 bases remained unmatched. The CDR3 length is 16 residues. The CDR3 nucleotides read TGCGCCAGCAGCACCGGACTAGCGGGAACCCAAGAGACCCAGTACTTC. Translating it yields CASSTGLAGTQETQYF.

This rearrangement joins TRBV7-2 to TRBJ1-1; D unresolved. Per the germline V gene, CDR1 is SGHTA and CDR2 is FQGNSA. This CDR3 is built from 14 residues. Trimming pared 2 bases from V and 2 bases from J, leaving 9 bases between. The CDR3 DNA follows: TGTGCCAGCAGCTTAAGGCGACAAAACACTGAAGCTTTCTTT. Its translation: CASSLRRQNTEAFF.

In this sample, this clone turned up once. The chain employs TRBV27 and TRBJ2-1; 10 bases map to TRBD2. V shed 8 bases and J 1 base; nucleotides not matched to a gene: 11. The CDR3 contains 17 residues. Germline V gene lookup returns CDR1 MNHEY and CDR2 SMNVEV (reference sequence). In DNA, the CDR3 is TGTGCCAGCCGACCCTTCTTTAGCGGGAGGTCCTACAATGAGCAGTTCTTC. This translates into CASRPFFSGRSYNEQFF.

This clone was counted a single time. The rearrangement links TRBV4-3 to TRBJ2-5; 10 bases align to TRBD2. CDR3 length: 16 residues. CDR1 is LGHNA, CDR2 YSLEER, per germline. V was clipped by 2 bases and J by 5 bases; unmatched bases: 8. CDR3 sequence: CASSQILAGEGETQYF. CDR3 bases: TGCGCCAGCAGCCAAATTCTAGCGGGAGAGGGGGAGACCCAGTACTTC.